A single sample is the source of the 21 T cell receptor beta chains below, sequenced in a study of cytomegalovirus exposure and HLA in healthy donors. This table comes from immunoSEQ multiplex PCR, and its TCRdb copy is limited to in-frame clones, with some not included. The sample gives about 63,000 clones, 89% of which show up once; around 1.3% is in the top ten. Sequencing used PBMCs. All receptors derive from a woman aged 18-29 years in good health and CMV-seronegative.

The chain joins TRBV4-1 to TRBJ1-2; TRBD1 matches 10 bases. J lost 4 bases, V lost 0 bases, and 11 bases had no gene match. Germline CDR1 MGHRA, CDR2 YSYEKL. The CDR3 consists of 18 residues. The CDR3 sequence: CASSQDVDRGTILYGYTF. In DNA form, the CDR3 reads TGCGCCAGCAGCCAAGATGTGGACAGGGGGACCATACTCTATGGCTACACCTTC.

The J gene is TRBJ2-3, the V gene TRBV10-1; possible D gene TRBD1, 6 bases. Between the trimmed V and J ends, which lost 4 bases and 0 bases, there was a span of 20 bases. Germline lookup yields CDR1 WNHNN and CDR2 SYGVQD (reference sequence). The CDR3 spans 18 residues. CDR3 amino acids: CASSVGGTSPTSTDTQYF. DNA of the CDR3: TGCGCCAGCAGTGTAGGGGGAACAAGCCCCACTAGCACAGATACGCAGTATTTT.

The chain couples TRBV18 to TRBJ1-5, with a possible D match to TRBD1 (6 bases). Between the trimmed V and J ends, which lost 6 bases and 2 bases, there was a span of 17 bases. This CDR3 has 16 amino acids. The germline gives CDR1 KGHSH, CDR2 LQKENI. CDR3 in DNA: TGTGCCAGCTCCCCGCAGGGGAGGGCCCGCAATCAGCCCCAGCATTTT. Its translation: CASSPQGRARNQPQHF.

This chain joins TRBV6-5 and TRBJ1-1; D is unclear. This CDR3 spans 14 amino acids. The V gene lost 2 bases and the J gene lost 3 bases, with 10 bases spanning the gap. The germline CDR1 and CDR2 sequences are MNHEY and SVGAGI. The DNA of the CDR3 is TGTGCCAGCAGTTACGCGCGGGGTGACACTGAAGCTTTCTTT. Translated: CASSYARGDTEAFF.

This clone was recorded once. The rearrangement uses TRBV28 and TRBJ1-2; D unclear. The CDR3 spans 12 residues. Trimming removed 9 bases from V and 6 bases from J, with 14 bases in between. In germline, CDR1 is MDHEN, CDR2 SYDVKM. Here the CDR3 DNA reads TGTGCCAGTTTTACTGCTTTGGATGGCTACACCTTC. Amino acid sequence: CASFTALDGYTF.

The J gene is TRBJ1-1, the V gene TRBV18, with 7 bases fitting TRBD1. Germline CDR1 is KGHSH and CDR2 is LQKENI. The CDR3 covers 15 residues. V lost 1 base, J lost 1 base, and 3 bases stayed unmatched. The CDR3 region is CASSPQGAGNTEAFF. DNA of the CDR3: TGTGCCAGCTCACCACAGGGGGCAGGGAACACTGAAGCTTTCTTT.

The rearrangement uses TRBV2 and TRBJ2-5; tentatively, D is TRBD1 (5 bases). Trimming cost V 1 base and J 5 bases, with 11 bases left between them. CDR1 SNHLY and CDR2 FYNNEI come from the germline V gene. The CDR3 sequence is 14 residues long. The CDR3 is CASSEGSGYETQYF. For the CDR3, the DNA is TGTGCCAGCAGTGAAGGTTCAGGGTACGAGACCCAGTACTTC.

This clone was recorded once. This chain uses TRBV5-6 with TRBJ1-5; no clear D gene. Looked up from germline, CDR1 is SGHDT and CDR2 is YYEEEE. Trimming removed 2 bases from V and 4 bases from J, with 7 bases in between. CDR3 length: 13 residues. This CDR3 is CASSLQINQPQHF. Written as DNA, the CDR3 is TGTGCCAGCAGCTTACAAATAAATCAGCCCCAGCATTTT. Looking up the rest from reference TRBV5-6 and TRBJ1-5 gives the full variable domain: DAGVTQSPTHLIKTRGQQVTLRCSPKSGHDTVSWYQQALGQGPQFIFQYYEEEERQRGNFPDRFSGHQFPNYSSELNVNALLLGDSALYLCASSLQINQPQHFGDGTRLSIL.

This chain uses TRBV9 with TRBJ1-1; D is unresolved. CDR1 and CDR2 (germline): SGDLS, YYNGEE. The CDR3 has 15 residues. Trimming shortened V by 4 bases and J by 3 bases, and 16 bases separated the two germline ends. CDR3 nucleotides: TGTGCCAGCAGCCCGTCGAGGCGGGTAGACACTGAAGCTTTCTTT. This translates into CASSPSRRVDTEAFF.

To note about this clone: A read error may produce the germline difference seen at one junction end. In nucleotides, the CDR3 is TGTGCCAGTAGTATGGACGGTTACGGGGTGCTTAACTCTGGCTACACCTTC. This sequence encodes CASSMDGYGVLNSGYTF. This chain links TRBV19 with TRBJ1-2; D is undetermined. Germline V CDR1 and CDR2: LNHDA, SQIVND (reference sequence). This CDR3 region has 17 residues. Complete variable domain (other parts from reference TRBV19 and TRBJ1-2): DGGITQSPKYLFRKEGQNVTLSCEQNLNHDAMYWYRQDPGQGLRLIYYSQIVNDFQKGDIAEGYSVSREKKESFPLTVTSAQKNPTAFYLCASSMDGYGVLNSGYTFGSGTRLTVV.

The chain employs TRBV7-2 and TRBJ2-1, with a weak D call TRBD1 (5 bases). This CDR3 contains 18 residues. Germline V gene sequence: CDR1 SGHTA, CDR2 FQGNSA. The V and J ends lost 5 bases and 0 bases respectively, with 20 bases between them. CDR3 amino acids: CASSPNLYRPSSYNEQFF. The CDR3 nucleotides are TGTGCCAGCAGCCCAAACCTTTACAGGCCAAGCTCCTACAATGAGCAGTTCTTC.

V and J are TRBV5-1 and TRBJ2-3; 9 bases are shared with TRBD1. Germline values: CDR1 SGHRS, CDR2 YFSETQ. The CDR3 has 14 residues. Trimming cost V 0 bases and J 9 bases; bases outside gene matches: 5. CDR3 in amino acids: CASSLDSDRGTQYF. Here the CDR3 DNA reads TGCGCCAGCAGCTTGGATTCGGACAGGGGAACGCAGTATTTT.

This clone appeared a single time. J is TRBJ1-1 and V is TRBV10-1; maybe TRBD1 (5 bases). Germline V gives CDR1 WNHNN, CDR2 SYGVQD (reference sequence). Trimming shortened V by 6 bases and J by 0 bases, and 8 bases separated the two germline ends. This CDR3 has 13 residues. The CDR3 is CASRGQLNTEAFF. The CDR3 DNA follows: TGCGCCAGCAGGGGGCAGTTGAACACTGAAGCTTTCTTT.

The chain couples TRBV6-5 to TRBJ1-2, with D tentatively TRBD1 (5 bases). Trimming cost V 0 bases and J 3 bases, with 8 bases left between them. In germline, CDR1 is MNHEY, CDR2 SVGAGI. The CDR3 has 14 amino acids. CDR3 DNA sequence: TGTGCCAGCAGTTACTCGACAGACTACTATGGCTACACCTTC. Protein product: CASSYSTDYYGYTF.

In its sample, this clone was seen once. The chain couples TRBV5-1 to TRBJ2-7; D may be TRBD2 (6 bases). The CDR3 consists of 15 residues. V lost 2 bases to trimming and J lost 1 base, with 13 bases between them. Germline CDR1 SGHRS, CDR2 YFSETQ. The DNA of the CDR3 is TGCGCCAGCAGCTTTGGGGGACTGACGTCCTACGAGCAGTACTTC. Translating gives CASSFGGLTSYEQYF.

The chain combines TRBV5-5 with TRBJ2-7, with D tentatively TRBD2 (6 bases). This CDR3 region has 15 residues. Germline CDR1 reads SGHKS; CDR2 reads YYEKEE (reference sequence). Between the trimmed V and J ends, which lost 4 bases and 3 bases, there was a span of 17 bases. DNA for the CDR3: TGTGCCAGCAGCCGCGCCGGGGGTAATAACTACGAGCAGTACTTC. Its protein product is CASSRAGGNNYEQYF.

The rearrangement joins TRBV5-1 to TRBJ2-3; possible D gene TRBD1, 5 bases. The CDR3 is 13 residues long. The germline CDR1 and CDR2 sequences are SGHRS and YFSETQ. The V end was cut by 1 base, the J end by 4 bases, with 7 bases between. This chain's CDR3 is CASSLSGPDTQYF. The CDR3, as DNA: TGCGCCAGCAGCTTGTCAGGGCCAGATACGCAGTATTTT.

This rearrangement joins TRBV5-1 to TRBJ2-2, with TRBD2 identical over 9 bases. The CDR3 has 15 amino acids. Germline CDR1 and CDR2: SGHRS and YFSETQ. The trim removed 4 bases at V and 4 bases at J, leaving 5 bases unmatched. CDR3 in DNA: TGCGCCAGCAGCGGGCTAGCGGGATCCACCGGGGAGCTGTTTTTT. Translated: CASSGLAGSTGELFF. Based on the CDR3 plus reference TRBV5-1 and TRBJ2-2, the full variable domain is KAGVTQTPRYLIKTRGQQVTLSCSPISGHRSVSWYQQTPGQGLQFLFEYFSETQRNKGNFPGRFSGRQFSNSRSEMNVSTLELGDSALYLCASSGLAGSTGELFFGEGSRLTVL.

This chain links TRBV30 with TRBJ1-4, with D possibly matching TRBD1 (6 bases). The CDR3 has 16 amino acids. Per germline, CDR1 GTSNPN and CDR2 SVGIG (reference sequence). Trimming cost V 3 bases and J 0 bases, with 14 bases left between them. The CDR3 region is CAWSRGQSATNEKLFF. The CDR3 coding sequence is TGTGCCTGGAGCCGAGGACAGTCCGCAACTAATGAAAAACTGTTTTTT. The full variable domain, in which reference TRBV30 and TRBJ1-4 provide the parts outside the CDR3, is SQTIHQWPATLVQPVGSPLSLECTVEGTSNPNLYWYRQAAGRGLQLLFYSVGIGQISSEVPQNLSASRPQDRQFILSSKKLLLSDSGFYLCAWSRGQSATNEKLFFGSGTQLSVL.

The V gene is TRBV18, the J gene TRBJ2-1, with a tentative D call TRBD2 (6 bases). This CDR3 spans 16 amino acids. Trimming took 1 base from V and 2 from J, leaving 12 bases between them. Germline values: CDR1 KGHSH, CDR2 LQKENI. The CDR3 region has the DNA TGTGCCAGCTCACCACGAGCGGGTCGGGCCTACAATGAGCAGTTCTTC. Its translation is CASSPRAGRAYNEQFF.

The chain recombines TRBV7-8 with TRBJ1-2; 7 nucleotides agree with TRBD1. CDR1 and CDR2 (germline): SGHVS, FQNEAQ. CDR3 size: 15 residues. The V and J ends lost 5 bases and 0 bases, in that order; junction bases with no gene match: 6. The CDR3 protein is CASSLNTGANYGYTF. CDR3 bases: TGTGCCAGCAGCCTAAACACAGGGGCTAACTATGGCTACACCTTC.